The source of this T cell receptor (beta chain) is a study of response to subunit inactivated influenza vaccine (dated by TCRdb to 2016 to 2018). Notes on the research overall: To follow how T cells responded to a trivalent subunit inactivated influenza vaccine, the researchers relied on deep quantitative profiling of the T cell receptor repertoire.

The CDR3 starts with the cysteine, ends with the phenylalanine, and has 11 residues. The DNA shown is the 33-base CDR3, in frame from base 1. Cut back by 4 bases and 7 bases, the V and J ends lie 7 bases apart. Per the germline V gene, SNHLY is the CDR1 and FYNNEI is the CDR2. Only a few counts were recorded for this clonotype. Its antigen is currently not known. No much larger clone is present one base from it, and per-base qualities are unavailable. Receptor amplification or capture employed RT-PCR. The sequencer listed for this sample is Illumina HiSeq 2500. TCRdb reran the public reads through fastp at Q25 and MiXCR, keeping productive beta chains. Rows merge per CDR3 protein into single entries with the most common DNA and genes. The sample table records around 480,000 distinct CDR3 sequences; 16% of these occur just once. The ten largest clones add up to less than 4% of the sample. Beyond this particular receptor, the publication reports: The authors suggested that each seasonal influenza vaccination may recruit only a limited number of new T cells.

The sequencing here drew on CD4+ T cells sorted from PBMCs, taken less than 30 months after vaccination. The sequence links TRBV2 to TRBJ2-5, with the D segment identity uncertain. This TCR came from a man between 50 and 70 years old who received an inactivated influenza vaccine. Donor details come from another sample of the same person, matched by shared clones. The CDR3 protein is CASSASGTQYF. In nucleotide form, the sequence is TGTGCCAGCAGTGCCTCGGGGACCCAGTACTTC.